This paragraph reports one TCR beta chain. The antigen it recognizes is unknown. Per-nucleotide qualities are absent, and no much larger clonotype sits a single base away. The treatment or condition label for this specimen denotes: suppressive antiretroviral therapy. Cells were stimulated with a pool of overlapping HIV-1 Gag 15-mer peptides at approximately 0.92 ug per peptide per mL. Responding CD4+ T cells were sorted on the basis of upregulation of both CD40 ligand and CD69. HIV-1-infected adults in whom suppressive ART had been started during chronic infection were enrolled as participants. For at least 4 years, the participants' plasma HIV-1 RNA had been undetectable, below 50 copies/mL. To be included, a participant needed positive CMV serology and a CD4+ T cell count above 400 cells/uL. Before stimulation, PBMCs were isolated using density centrifugation and then depleted of CD8+ T cells. CD8-depleted PBMCs were stimulated for 18 hours with anti-CD28/CD49d costimulation, CD40-blocking antibody and enfuvirtide to prevent new infections. Cell sorting was done on a Beckman Coulter MoFlo Legacy or XDP sorter, and dead cells were excluded with propidium iodide. The QIAamp DNA Mini Kit was used for genomic DNA extraction from samples above one million cells, and the Quick-DNA Microprep Kit was used otherwise.

This specimen comes from a study of persistence of HIV-infected CD4 T cells (dated by TCRdb to 2019 to 2021). Concerning the study at large: Participants had been on suppressive ART for a median of around eight years. The clonality of all cells in each sorted population was measured by TCRbeta sequencing, and the clonality of infected cells was measured by proviral sequencing. The study isolated CMV- and HIV-1 Gag-responding CD4+ T cells from ART-treated individuals to examine antigen-driven clonal expansion of HIV-1-infected cells. Peripheral blood samples of up to about 200 mL were collected at multiple time points, except for a couple of participants, who underwent leukapheresis at a single time point. In the cross-participant TCR cluster analysis, 8 participants were included for CMV and 7 participants were included for Gag. General findings and caveats noted by the study authors: Antigen-responding cells were enriched for expanded CDR3beta sequences that were degenerate, which suggests that CD4+ responses to CMV and Gag underwent convergent selection. Restriction of bulk TCR analyses to the rare CMV-responding cells that actually carried HIV-1 proviruses was not possible. Few individuals were included in the study, and only a limited range of antigens was tested. Within the same sorted populations, how oligoclonal the TCRs were correlated with how oligoclonal the proviruses were. Significantly lower TCRbeta richness was observed in CMV- and Gag-responding cells than in anti-CD3/anti-CD28-responding cells, and higher oligoclonality was observed in CMV-responding cells than in CD3/CD28-stimulated and Gag-responding cells.

The germline V gene yields MNHEY for CDR1 and SVGAGI for CDR2. Clipping removes 2 bases from V and 2 bases from J, with 4 as the unmatched junction base count. Counted from cysteine to phenylalanine, this CDR3 has 15 amino acids. The sequence is cut down to CDR3 DNA, 45 bases in frame from base 1. The immunoSEQ hsTCRB assay version 4 in survey mode was used to sequence TCRbeta repertoires from genomic DNA. Genomic DNA was diluted to 9 to 10 ng/uL, and up to roughly 1 ug per sample was used for TCRbeta sequencing. The study's own analysis went as follows. ImmunoSeq Analyzer 3.0 was used for analysis of TCRbeta data, and diversity was computed on productive nucleotide rearrangements. Lower-bound TCR diversity was estimated with the improved Chao index, and clonality with the Gini coefficient using the Immunarch R package. Different nucleotide rearrangements encoding the same CDR3beta amino acid sequence were treated as distinct clonotypes. Differential abundance analysis found TCRbeta sequences that were significantly enriched in antigen-responding cells compared with anti-CD3/anti-CD28-activated cells. Using predicted peptide-MHC specificity as the basis, GLIPH2 grouped TCRs into clusters, both for each participant individually and for the merged data sets that combined participants. The source is immuneACCESS, and TCRdb retained only in-frame sequences with V and J called. Part of the clones is not carried over; for the studies checked, unresolved V genes explain less than half of this, and the remainder is unexplained. Clonal size and the V and J genes are those of that table, whereas D and trimming came from the DNA. The sample has around 26,000 clones on record, less than 85% of them singletons. The ten largest make up approximately 1.7% of the sample.

Material: CD4+ T cells sorted from PBMCs after approximately 20-hour stimulation, obtained from a patient who received antiretroviral therapy. The cell subset or site label of this sample denotes: CD40L+CD69+ CD4 T cells responding to HIV-1 Gag peptides. This TCR was sampled from an adult man with HIV who was CMV-seropositive. This receptor chain uses TRBV6-5 and TRBJ2-7; 9 junctional bases match TRBD1. The CDR3 reads as follows: CASSYRGQGPYEQYF. The sequenced DNA: TGTGCCAGCAGTTACAGGGGACAGGGCCCCTACGAGCAGTACTTC.